These 20 T cell receptor beta chains were all obtained from the same sample, sequenced in a study of T cell responses to AZD1222 COVID-19 vaccine. The repertoire was sequenced with immunoSEQ multiplex PCR; TCRdb's copy has only in-frame clones and lacks some. Of approximately 200,000 clones detected, around 86% appear once; the ten largest clones hold 2.5% to 3%. Sequenced here: peripheral blood, sampled on day 0 of MenACWY control vaccination. All receptors derive from an adult in good health.

The gene calls are TRBV3-1 (or the pseudogene TRBV3-2) and TRBJ2-7; TRBD2 matches 8 bases. Per the germline V gene, CDR1 is LGHDT and CDR2 is YNNKEL (reference sequence). This CDR3 has 15 residues. The V and J ends lost 0 bases and 4 bases, in that order; junction bases with no gene match: 5. CDR3 protein: CASSQDTTSAYEQYF. The CDR3 DNA reads TGTGCCAGCAGCCAAGATACGACTAGCGCGTACGAGCAGTACTTC.

The chain joins TRBV6-2 or TRBV6-3 to TRBJ2-7; 8 bases agree with TRBD2. With V trimmed by 0 bases and J by 2 bases, 3 bases remained unmatched. Germline lookup yields CDR1 MNHEY and CDR2 SVGEGT. This CDR3 is 15 amino acids long. The CDR3 protein is CASSYSHGGAYEQYF. The CDR3 DNA reads TGTGCCAGCAGTTACTCGCACGGGGGGGCCTACGAGCAGTACTTC.

The chain has TRBV19 and TRBJ2-7, with 7 nucleotides matching TRBD1. The CDR3 extends over 14 amino acids. CDR1 and CDR2 (germline): LNHDA, SQIVND (reference sequence). Unmatched junction bases numbered 7, after V lost 6 bases and J lost 2 bases. CDR3 nucleotides: TGTGCCAGTAGGGGGACAGAGAGAGCCTACGAGCAGTACTTC. This encodes CASRGTERAYEQYF.

The genes are TRBV10-3 and TRBJ2-7; tentatively, D is TRBD1 (5 bases). V was pared by 0 bases and J by 2 bases, with 5 bases between. Germline V gives CDR1 ENHRY, CDR2 SYGVKD. This CDR3 spans 13 amino acids. The CDR3 is CAISESTAYEQYF. The CDR3 DNA reads as TGTGCCATCAGTGAGTCGACAGCCTACGAGCAGTACTTC.

The chain has TRBV7-9 and TRBJ2-1; 9 positions agree with TRBD1. With V trimmed by 4 bases and J by 3 bases, 7 bases remained unmatched. CDR3 length: 16 amino acids. CDR1 SEHNR and CDR2 FQNEAQ come from the germline V gene (reference sequence). Here the CDR3 reads CASSSTGTGFYNEQFF. CDR3 bases: TGTGCCAGCAGCTCCACCGGGACAGGGTTCTACAATGAGCAGTTCTTC.

This clone has a single count. The gene calls are TRBV2 and TRBJ1-2, with D unresolved. CDR1 is SNHLY and CDR2 is FYNNEI in the germline V gene. V lost 7 bases and J lost 1, with 4 bases in between. This CDR3 is 11 amino acids long. CDR3 nucleotides: TGTGCCAGCACAGATAACTATGGCTACACCTTC. Protein sequence: CASTDNYGYTF.

The chain employs TRBV6-5 and TRBJ2-3; D gene uncertain. This CDR3 contains 13 residues. Deletions cut 6 bases from V and 3 bases from J, with 10 bases between. In germline, CDR1 is MNHEY, CDR2 SVGAGI. The DNA for the CDR3 is TGTGCCAGCAGCCAAGTTTTAACAGATACGCAGTATTTT. It specifies CASSQVLTDTQYF.

The J gene is TRBJ1-5, the V gene TRBV6-6; D is undetermined. The CDR3 is made up of 14 amino acids. Germline loops: CDR1 MNHNY, CDR2 SVGAGI (reference sequence). Between the trimmed V and J ends, which lost 6 bases and 0 bases, there was a span of 9 bases. The CDR3 protein is CASRKSSSNQPQHF. The CDR3 DNA sequence: TGTGCCAGCAGAAAGTCAAGTAGCAATCAGCCCCAGCATTTT.

This chain links TRBV3-1 (or the pseudogene TRBV3-2) with TRBJ2-1, with D perhaps matching TRBD1 (6 bases). Germline assignment: CDR1 LGHDT and CDR2 YNNKEL (reference sequence). The V gene lost 4 bases and the J gene lost 4 bases, with 14 bases spanning the gap. The CDR3 length is 15 residues. The CDR3 spells CASSPVQGRYNEQFF. For the CDR3, the DNA is TGTGCCAGCAGCCCCGTACAGGGTAGATACAATGAGCAGTTCTTC.

V and J are TRBV4-2 and TRBJ2-1; 9 bases fit TRBD2. V shed 3 bases, J shed 0 bases, and the junction held 6 bases outside the gene matches. This CDR3 spans 17 amino acids. Germline V gives CDR1 LGHNA, CDR2 YNFKEQ. The CDR3 region is CASSHTQAGGSYNEQFF. The CDR3 DNA is TGTGCCAGCAGCCACACCCAAGCGGGAGGCTCCTACAATGAGCAGTTCTTC.

The chain combines TRBV28 with TRBJ2-7; 9 bases map to TRBD2. Germline V gene data show CDR1 as MDHEN and CDR2 as SYDVKM. V gave up 5 bases and J gave up 4 bases; unmatched junction bases: 12. The CDR3 has 16 residues. The CDR3 nucleotides are TGTGCCAGCAGTCGGGCCGCAGCGGGGGGCCATTACGAGCAGTACTTC. It codes for CASSRAAAGGHYEQYF.

This chain connects TRBV5-1 to TRBJ2-2; a possible D gene is TRBD2 (5 bases). CDR3 length: 16 amino acids. V lost 2 bases and J 2 bases, leaving 13 bases between the germline ends. CDR1 is SGHRS, CDR2 YFSETQ, per germline. The CDR3 DNA reads TGCGCCAGCAGCTTACTTTCTAGCAGAAACACCGGGGAGCTGTTTTTT. It specifies CASSLLSSRNTGELFF.

This clone was picked up a small number of times. CDR3 amino acids: CSVDEGVRRVSGNTIYF. For the CDR3, the DNA is TGCAGCGTTGATGAAGGGGTCAGAAGAGTTTCTGGAAACACCATATATTTT. The gene calls are TRBV29-1 and TRBJ1-3, with a weak D call TRBD1 (5 bases). CDR1 is SQVTM, CDR2 ANQGSEA, per germline. V lost 3 bases and J lost 1, with 19 bases in between. The CDR3 has 17 amino acids. The full variable domain, in which reference TRBV29-1 and TRBJ1-3 provide the parts outside the CDR3, is SAVISQKPSRDICQRGTSLTIQCQVDSQVTMMFWYRQQPGQSLTLIATANQGSEATYESGFVIDKFPISRPNLTFSTLTVSNMSPEDSSIYLCSVDEGVRRVSGNTIYFGEGSWLTVV.

This clone has just one count. The V gene is TRBV6-5, the J gene TRBJ1-3; no clear D gene. Deletions cut 6 bases from V and 4 bases from J, with 10 bases between. The CDR3 spans 13 residues. Germline V CDR1 and CDR2: MNHEY, SVGAGI. The CDR3 nucleotides are TGTGCCAGCAGGGGTACGTCGGGAAACACCATATATTTT. This sequence encodes CASRGTSGNTIYF.

The chain couples TRBV10-3 to TRBJ2-3, with 11 bases matching TRBD1. V was pared by 2 bases and J by 3 bases, with 1 base of the junction left unmatched. Germline lookup yields CDR1 ENHRY and CDR2 SYGVKD. CDR3 length: 15 residues. DNA for the CDR3: TGTGCCATCAGTGAGGGACAGGGGGCAACAGATACGCAGTATTTT. It translates to CAISEGQGATDTQYF.

The rearrangement links TRBV6-4 to TRBJ2-7; D is unresolved. Germline V gene lookup returns CDR1 MRHNA and CDR2 SNTAGT. With 0 bases removed from V and 0 bases from J, the gap between germline ends came to 12 bases. The CDR3 is 16 amino acids. The CDR3 DNA sequence: TGTGCCAGCAGTGACTCTGGCATAACCCACTCCTACGAGCAGTACTTC. The encoded protein is CASSDSGITHSYEQYF.

The rearrangement joins TRBV9 to TRBJ1-2; D gene ambiguous. The CDR3 runs 12 residues. Trimming stripped 3 bases from V and 4 bases from J, with 7 bases between. Germline loops: CDR1 SGDLS, CDR2 YYNGEE. CDR3 amino acids: CASSGDLYGYTF. CDR3 in DNA: TGTGCCAGCAGCGGGGATCTCTATGGCTACACCTTC.

In its sample, this clone was seen a few times. The V gene is TRBV6-5, the J gene TRBJ2-7; D is uncertain. Germline V lookup: CDR1 MNHEY, CDR2 SVGAGI. V was trimmed by 6 bases and J by 5 bases, leaving 11 bases between them. This CDR3 region has 12 residues. Written as DNA, the CDR3 is TGTGCCAGCAGGAACATAGTGGACGAGCAGTACTTC. This encodes CASRNIVDEQYF.

V gene TRBV6-5 combines with J gene TRBJ1-2; 9 nucleotides line up with TRBD1. CDR3 length: 13 amino acids. V lost 7 bases, J lost 4 bases, and 4 bases stayed unmatched. The V gene's germline CDR1 is MNHEY and CDR2 SVGAGI. The CDR3 region is CASTRDRAYGYTF. DNA for the CDR3: TGTGCCAGCACCCGGGACAGGGCCTATGGCTACACCTTC.

The genes are TRBV2 and TRBJ1-5; TRBD1 is a possible D gene (5 bases). The CDR3 consists of 12 residues. From germline, CDR1 is SNHLY and CDR2 FYNNEI. Trimming removed 7 bases from V and 6 bases from J, with 10 bases in between. The CDR3 DNA reads as TGTGCCAGCAACCGGGGGGGTCAGCCCCAGCATTTT. Amino acids: CASNRGGQPQHF.